This TCR beta chain was sequenced for a study of blood T cells in healthy people across ages (dated by TCRdb to the mid-2010s). Study-wide context: In model experiments, template switching captured roughly one uniquely barcoded TCR beta cDNA molecule for every two T cells. Age-related changes in TCR beta repertoire diversity were measured in the study by deep sequencing normalized with unique cDNA molecular identifiers. Four age groups were formed from the donors: young (average about 16 years), middle-aged (around 37), aged (approximately 60) and long-lived (more than 75). To avoid experimental bias, donors of different ages were randomly spread across the sequencing lanes. Two additional independent replicas of 1 million unique cDNA reads from the same blood draw were analyzed for two donors (one aged 18 to 30 and one aged 80 or older).

On this clonotype: Its antigen target is currently unknown. Base qualities are not at hand, and no much larger clone is one base apart.

Study-wide findings and limitations: Because donor CMV infection status was unknown, age-related changes in expanded clonotypes were potentially confounded. As age increased, observed TCR beta diversity per million T cells dropped in a roughly linear way, and a significant reduction was already evident by age about 40. Compared with the aged group, the long-lived group had more naive CD4+ T cells, fewer expanded clones and increased TCR diversity, a pattern suggesting age selection. The percentage of naive T cells measured by flow cytometry correlated strongly with observed TCR beta diversity. Estimates of total diversity based on one million sequenced T cells were regarded as lower bounds and as underestimates. Since profiling was done on bulk unsorted PBMCs, naive and antigen-experienced compartments could not be conclusively compared.

Donors were 39 systemically healthy Caucasian individuals from Russia aged roughly 6 to 90 years. Each donor gave around 9.9 milliliters of peripheral blood, collected into EDTA-treated Vacutainer tubes. Ficoll-Paque density-gradient centrifugation was used to isolate PBMCs, with at least 6.5 million per sample. Trizol reagent was used to extract total RNA from the PBMCs, yielding at least 5.5 micrograms per sample. For every donor, flow cytometry on a PBMC aliquot measured the percentage of naive CD45RAhigh/CD27high T cells. Including cysteine and phenylalanine, the CDR3 has 15 amino acids. The retained sequence is limited to the CDR3, 45 bases, with the frame set at the first base. From a lookup of the germline V gene, CDR1 and CDR2 are SNHLY and FYNNEI. V is shortened by 0 bases, J by 3 bases, and the region joining them spans 9 bases. The method was 5' RACE. This sample was sequenced with an Illumina HiSeq 2500. The second PCR ran for about 7 to 11 cycles and used a J-beta primer mix along with a sample-barcoded 5' primer. Each TCR beta cDNA molecule received a unique molecular identifier from a template-switch 5' adaptor carrying 12 random nucleotides. Each sample yielded at least 2.5 million CDR3-containing paired-end reads. First-strand cDNA was synthesized from all RNA with the Mint cDNA synthesis kit, primed by a TRBC-specific oligonucleotide. After uracil-DNA glycosylase treatment, a first 18-cycle PCR used universal primers M1SS and BC2_uni_R on all cDNA. The source study handled its data this way. Normalization of each sample was performed by random selection of 1 million high-quality reads, each carrying a distinct molecular identifier. Reads with shared molecular identifiers were discarded instead of being binned into consensus sequences. MiTCR, set to a Q25 quality threshold and the strictest error-elimination algorithm, was used for CDR3 identification, clonotype clustering and error correction. A nonparametric unseen species model with Euler transformation was used to estimate a lower bound on total TCR beta diversity. Using fastp trimming at Q25 and MiXCR clonotype assembly, TCRdb reanalyzed the public sequencing data and kept in-frame beta chains. Each CDR3 protein gets just one entry, which takes the most common genes and DNA from the rows behind it. The V and J calls were determined by TCRdb, not by the authors. The sample includes about a million distinct CDR3 sequences, with about two fifths observed a single time. The ten largest account for over 10% of the sample.

This sequence uses TRBV2 and TRBJ2-1, with TRBD2 as a weak D call on 6 bases. The specimen was blood. The TCR was taken from a man aged 18 to 35 in good health. CDR3 protein: CASSEAGGDYNEQFF. The DNA sequence reads TGTGCCAGCAGTGAAGCGGGGGGTGACTACAATGAGCAGTTCTTC.